The 8 T cell receptor beta chains below come from one sample, sequenced in a study of cytomegalovirus exposure and HLA in healthy donors. Primers included in the PCR were 60 Vbeta and 13 Jbeta primers. The repertoire was sequenced with immunoSEQ multiplex PCR; TCRdb's copy has only in-frame clones and lacks some. The sample has around 100,000 clones, about 70% seen once. Sequenced sample: PBMCs. These receptors were taken from a young woman in good health and CMV-seronegative.

The J gene is TRBJ1-4, the V gene TRBV7-9; 9 positions agree with TRBD1. This CDR3 contains 15 residues. Germline values: CDR1 SEHNR, CDR2 FQNEAQ (reference sequence). V was pared by 5 bases and J by 5 bases, with 6 bases of the junction left unmatched. The CDR3 coding sequence is TGTGCCAGCAGCCTAACAGGGGGCAAGAATGAAAAACTGTTTTTT. Its protein is CASSLTGGKNEKLFF.

Here the CDR3 reads CASSPRYGYTF. CDR3 sequence (DNA): TGTGCCAGCAGTCCTAGATATGGCTACACCTTC. The chain employs TRBV28 and TRBJ1-2; D unclear. V gave up 5 bases and J gave up 5 bases, with 6 bases separating them. In germline, CDR1 is MDHEN, CDR2 SYDVKM. The CDR3 consists of 11 residues.

This chain joins TRBV5-1 and TRBJ2-4, with a tentative D call TRBD1 (5 bases). The CDR3 runs 17 residues. V shed 4 bases and J shed 1 base, with 18 bases lying between them. In germline, CDR1 is SGHRS, CDR2 YFSETQ. The CDR3 bases are TGCGCCAGCAGCCCTCCGACAGACTTAGTGGCCAAAAACATTCAGTACTTC. Translated, it gives CASSPPTDLVAKNIQYF. The whole variable domain, remainder taken from reference TRBV5-1 and TRBJ2-4, is KAGVTQTPRYLIKTRGQQVTLSCSPISGHRSVSWYQQTPGQGLQFLFEYFSETQRNKGNFPGRFSGRQFSNSRSEMNVSTLELGDSALYLCASSPPTDLVAKNIQYFGAGTRLSVL.

The V gene is TRBV5-6, the J gene TRBJ1-2; 7 nucleotides align to TRBD1. CDR1 is SGHDT and CDR2 is YYEEEE in the germline V gene. There are 15 residues in the CDR3. Trimming cost V 5 bases and J 3 bases; bases outside gene matches: 10. This chain's CDR3 is CASRTTGKEYYGYTF. The CDR3 DNA sequence: TGTGCCAGCAGGACGACAGGGAAAGAGTACTATGGCTACACCTTC.

The rearrangement uses TRBV7-9 and TRBJ2-2; 7 positions match TRBD1. Germline V gives CDR1 SEHNR, CDR2 FQNEAQ (reference sequence). The length of the CDR3 is 15 residues. V gave up 5 bases and J gave up 0 bases; unmatched junction bases: 3. The CDR3 DNA reads as TGTGCCAGCAGCAGGGACAGCACGAACACCGGGGAGCTGTTTTTT. Protein product: CASSRDSTNTGELFF.

This clone has more than one count but fewer than ten. The chain has TRBV14 and TRBJ2-1, with 10 bases identical to TRBD2. Trimming removed 6 bases from V and 6 bases from J; junction bases left unmatched: 2. The CDR3 contains 13 residues. Germline V gene lookup returns CDR1 SGHDN and CDR2 FVKESK. In DNA, the CDR3 is TGTGCCAGCAGGGCTAGCGGGAGCAATGAGCAGTTCTTC. Translating it yields CASRASGSNEQFF. Full variable domain (outside the CDR3, taken from reference TRBV14 and TRBJ2-1): EAGVTQFPSHSVIEKGQTVTLRCDPISGHDNLYWYRRVMGKEIKFLLHFVKESKQDESGMPNNRFLAERTGGTYSTLKVQPAELEDSGVYFCASRASGSNEQFFGPGTRLTVL.

This clone was picked up a small number of times. The rearrangement joins TRBV29-1 to TRBJ2-7; 7 nucleotides align to TRBD2. Germline V CDR1 and CDR2: SQVTM, ANQGSEA. This CDR3 contains 12 residues. V shed 4 bases, J shed 6 bases, and the junction held 6 bases outside the gene matches. CDR3 sequence reads: CSVVYGGSEQYF. The CDR3 coding sequence is TGCAGCGTTGTCTACGGGGGGAGCGAGCAGTACTTC.

The chain is built from TRBV19 and TRBJ1-5; possibly TRBD1 for D (6 bases). Between the trimmed V and J ends, which lost 8 bases and 1 base, there was a span of 18 bases. Looked up from germline, CDR1 is LNHDA and CDR2 is SQIVND (reference sequence). This CDR3 contains 16 residues. The CDR3 region has the DNA TGTGCCAGTCAGAATCCCGCAGGGGCCAGCAATCAGCCCCAGCATTTT. This translates into CASQNPAGASNQPQHF.